This T cell receptor (beta chain) was profiled in a study of beta chain features in type 1 diabetes. Sorting based on CD45RO/CCR7/CD25/CD127/CD95/CD27 separated CD4+ naive, central memory, regulatory and stem cell-like memory cells. The sequenced template was cDNA made from the entire isolated RNA. The protocol was immunoSEQ multiplex PCR, while the TCRdb copy is restricted to in-frame clones and leaves out a portion. The data hold 970,000 or so clones, with roughly 17% observed a single time. This CDR3 is built from 19 residues. Germline V CDR1 and CDR2: SGHTS, YDEGEE. The V and J ends lost 1 base and 0 bases, in that order; junction bases with no gene match: 13.

Sequenced input: naive CD4+ T cells from blood. The origin of this receptor is a woman between 18 and 29 years old in good health. This chain connects TRBV5-8 to TRBJ2-4; 7 bases fit TRBD1. The CDR3 nucleotides are TGTGCCAGCAGCTTGATGGGACAGAGTTTTGGGTTAGCCAAAAACATTCAGTACTTC. This sequence encodes CASSLMGQSFGLAKNIQYF.